The 30 T cell receptor beta chains below all came from one sample that was sequenced in a study of cytomegalovirus exposure and HLA in healthy donors. Use of 60 Vbeta and 13 Jbeta primers characterized the PCR. The method was immunoSEQ multiplex PCR; TCRdb's version includes in-frame clones alone and lacks a portion of them. The sample carries 35,000 to 40,000 clones, around 70% recorded once. The specimen sequenced was PBMCs. The receptors come from a man aged 25-45 years in good health and CMV-seronegative.

In its sample, this clone was seen once. This chain links TRBV7-9 with TRBJ2-5; 10 nucleotides align to TRBD2. Germline CDR1 is SEHNR and CDR2 is FQNEAQ (reference sequence). This CDR3 has 17 amino acids. V lost 5 bases, J lost 2 bases, and 11 bases stayed unmatched. CDR3 DNA: TGTGCCAGCAGCCCGGGGCTAGCGGGGGAGAAGCAAGAGACCCAGTACTTC. As protein: CASSPGLAGEKQETQYF.

The CDR3, as DNA: TGTGCCAGCAGTTACTTACAGGGGACGCTGGTGGCCCAGTACTTC. Its protein product is CASSYLQGTLVAQYF. J is TRBJ2-5 and V is TRBV6-6; TRBD1 aligns across 7 bases. Trimming removed 1 base from V and 9 bases from J; junction bases left unmatched: 11. The CDR3 loop spans 15 amino acids. Germline CDR1 is MNHNY and CDR2 is SVGAGI (reference sequence).

In nucleotides, the CDR3 is TGTGCCAGCAGCTCGTCGGACAGGACTAACTATGGCTACACCTTC. This codes for CASSSSDRTNYGYTF. The V and J genes are TRBV7-8 and TRBJ1-2, with 7 positions matching TRBD1. This CDR3 has 15 residues. CDR1 is SGHVS, CDR2 FQNEAQ, per germline. Trimming removed 4 bases from V and 0 bases from J; junction bases left unmatched: 5.

The chain carries TRBV6-1 and TRBJ2-7; D is perhaps TRBD2 (6 bases). CDR3 length: 13 residues. Trimming took off 6 bases at V and 0 bases at J, with 9 bases between the two ends. Germline values: CDR1 MNHNS, CDR2 SASEGT. CDR3 DNA: TGTGCCAGCAGCGGGGGATTCTCCTACGAGCAGTACTTC. It specifies CASSGGFSYEQYF.

The rearrangement uses TRBV6-5 and TRBJ2-1, with 11 bases identical to TRBD2. Trimming cost V 5 bases and J 7 bases; bases outside gene matches: 4. Germline V CDR1 and CDR2: MNHEY, SVGAGI. CDR3 size: 14 residues. CDR3 amino acids: CASSTSGSKNEQFF. CDR3 sequence (DNA): TGTGCCAGCAGTACTAGCGGGAGTAAAAATGAGCAGTTCTTC.

The rearrangement uses TRBV28 and TRBJ1-4; D is possibly TRBD1 (5 bases). The germline CDR1 and CDR2 sequences are MDHEN and SYDVKM. V shed 4 bases and J shed 0 bases, with 12 bases lying between them. The CDR3 contains 16 residues. CDR3 nucleotides: TGTGCCAGCAGTTCGGGGGGGGGTGCAACTAATGAAAAACTGTTTTTT. Translated, it gives CASSSGGGATNEKLFF.

This clone was observed a handful of times. V usage is TRBV19 and J usage is TRBJ2-1, with 8 bases fitting TRBD1. V lost 5 bases and J lost 7; bases outside the gene matches: 10. The CDR3 is 15 amino acids. Germline loops: CDR1 LNHDA, CDR2 SQIVND (reference sequence). The CDR3: CASSFPGQVRNEQFF. In nucleotides, the CDR3 is TGTGCCAGTAGTTTTCCGGGACAGGTGAGGAATGAGCAGTTCTTC.

The V call is TRBV20-1, the J call TRBJ2-4; no definite D call. Germline V gene data show CDR1 as DFQATT and CDR2 as SNEGSKA (reference sequence). The CDR3 has 11 amino acids. V was clipped by 6 bases and J by 4 bases, with 7 bases between them. The CDR3 region is CSAAGKNIQYF. In DNA form, the CDR3 reads TGCAGTGCCGCCGGGAAAAACATTCAGTACTTC.

V usage is TRBV28 and J usage is TRBJ2-1; no reliable D call. This CDR3 is 12 amino acids long. The V and J ends lost 1 base and 9 bases respectively, with 7 bases between them. In germline, CDR1 is MDHEN, CDR2 SYDVKM. CDR3 bases: TGTGCCAGCAGTTTATCTTTGAGTGAGCAGTTCTTC. Its translation: CASSLSLSEQFF. Drawing the rest from reference TRBV28 and TRBJ2-1, the complete variable domain is DVKVTQSSRYLVKRTGEKVFLECVQDMDHENMFWYRQDPGLGLRLIYFSYDVKMKEKGDIPEGYSVSREKKERFSLILESASTNQTSMYLCASSLSLSEQFFGPGTRLTVL.

The rearrangement uses TRBV15 and TRBJ2-3; the match to TRBD2 covers 7 bases. In germline, CDR1 is LNHNV, CDR2 YYDKDF (reference sequence). The CDR3 extends over 16 amino acids. V lost 0 bases, J lost 1 base, and 4 bases stayed unmatched. The CDR3: CATSRDQAGGTDTQYF. DNA of the CDR3: TGTGCCACCAGCAGAGATCAGGCGGGGGGCACAGATACGCAGTATTTT.

CDR3 nucleotides: TGCAGCGTCCTATCCGGGGGGACCGCGTTCTTC. It translates to CSVLSGGTAFF. V is TRBV29-1 and J is TRBJ2-1; the match to TRBD2 covers 7 bases. The germline V gene has CDR1 SQVTM and CDR2 ANQGSEA. The CDR3 is made up of 11 amino acids. The V segment lost 6 bases and the J segment 15 bases; nucleotides outside the gene matches: 11.

The chain carries TRBV30 and TRBJ1-2, with 11 positions matching TRBD1. There are 13 residues in the CDR3. Unmatched junction bases numbered 10, after V lost 8 bases and J lost 8 bases. Germline CDR1 and CDR2: GTSNPN and SVGIG (reference sequence). CDR3 sequence: CARLGQGVDGYTF. In DNA form, the CDR3 reads TGTGCCCGACTGGGACAGGGGGTAGACGGCTACACCTTC.

The chain links TRBV19 to TRBJ2-2, with 14 bases fitting TRBD2. Germline V gene data show CDR1 as LNHDA and CDR2 as SQIVND (reference sequence). V dropped 5 bases and J dropped 8; count of bases not matched to a gene: 10. The CDR3 is 17 amino acids. CDR3 DNA sequence: TGTGCCAGTAGTTTGGGACTAGCGGGAGTAGTGGCTGGGGAGCTGTTTTTT. Its translation: CASSLGLAGVVAGELFF.

The J gene is TRBJ1-5, the V gene TRBV4-1; D uncertain. Germline lookup yields CDR1 MGHRA and CDR2 YSYEKL. CDR3 length: 15 amino acids. V was clipped by 1 base and J by 1 base, with 8 bases between them. The CDR3: CASSQAGVSNQPQHF. The CDR3 coding sequence is TGCGCCAGCAGCCAAGCAGGTGTGAGCAATCAGCCCCAGCATTTT.

The chain recombines TRBV5-8 with TRBJ2-1; D perhaps matches TRBD2 (5 bases). The germline gives CDR1 SGHTS, CDR2 YDEGEE. V lost 4 bases and J 2 bases, leaving 19 bases between the germline ends. The CDR3 contains 17 residues. The CDR3 DNA sequence: TGTGCCAGCAGCCCGGCGGGTCTGCGACTAACCTACAATGAGCAGTTCTTC. This gives the protein CASSPAGLRLTYNEQFF.

CDR3 nucleotides: TGTGCTAGTTCGGCAGGGGGATTTGGCGAGCAGTACTTC. Translation gives CASSAGGFGEQYF. The V and J genes are TRBV12-5 and TRBJ2-7, with 7 bases aligning to TRBD1. This CDR3 region has 13 residues. J gave up 6 bases and V 8 bases, and 10 bases lay outside the gene matches. Germline V gene lookup returns CDR1 LGHNT and CDR2 FRNRAP.

V and J are TRBV14 and TRBJ2-7; tentative D call: TRBD1 (7 bases). Germline CDR1 reads SGHDN; CDR2 reads FVKESK. Trimming took 0 bases from V and 3 from J, leaving 15 bases between them. CDR3 size: 16 residues. DNA for the CDR3: TGTGCCAGCAGCCAAGATGGGCCAGGGGGAGGCTACGAGCAGTACTTC. It translates to CASSQDGPGGGYEQYF.

This clone was counted only a few times. The rearrangement uses TRBV7-6 and TRBJ1-1; D is unclear. Trimming removed 5 bases from V and 1 base from J, with 8 bases in between. This CDR3 comprises 13 residues. CDR1 is SGHVS, CDR2 FNYEAQ, per germline. The CDR3 DNA reads as TGTGCCAGCAGCGGTTACAGGAACACTGAAGCTTTCTTT. Residues: CASSGYRNTEAFF.

The chain combines TRBV5-5 with TRBJ2-6, with D possibly being TRBD1 (6 bases). CDR1 SGHKS and CDR2 YYEKEE come from the germline V gene (reference sequence). The length of the CDR3 is 15 residues. The V end was cut by 4 bases, the J end by 7 bases, with 15 bases between. The CDR3 spells CASSPTGMGANVLTF. CDR3 nucleotides: TGTGCCAGCAGCCCGACAGGAATGGGAGCCAACGTCCTGACTTTC.

In this sample, this clone turned up once. The chain combines TRBV5-4 with TRBJ2-7; TRBD2 matches 14 bases. This CDR3 has 15 residues. The V segment lost 2 bases and the J segment 5 bases; nucleotides outside the gene matches: 3. Germline lookup yields CDR1 SGHNT and CDR2 YYREEE (reference sequence). The CDR3 reads CASSLPGLAGDEQYF. The CDR3 nucleotides are TGTGCCAGCAGCTTACCGGGACTAGCGGGAGACGAGCAGTACTTC. Full variable domain (outside the CDR3, taken from reference TRBV5-4 and TRBJ2-7): ETGVTQSPTHLIKTRGQQVTLRCSSQSGHNTVSWYQQALGQGPQFIFQYYREEENGRGNFPPRFSGLQFPNYSSELNVNALELDDSALYLCASSLPGLAGDEQYFGPGTRLTVT.

The chain combines TRBV2 with TRBJ2-7; 9 bases align to TRBD1. J gave up 4 bases and V 6 bases, and 10 bases lay outside the gene matches. The CDR3 consists of 15 residues. The germline V gene encodes CDR1 SNHLY and CDR2 FYNNEI. CDR3 residues: CASRGGTGILYEQYF. CDR3 DNA: TGTGCCAGCAGGGGGGGGACAGGGATTCTATACGAGCAGTACTTC. The complete variable domain, with remaining parts taken from reference TRBV2 and TRBJ2-7, reads EPEVTQTPSHQVTQMGQEVILRCVPISNHLYFYWYRQILGQKVEFLVSFYNNEISEKSEIFDDQFSVERPDGSNFTLKIRSTKLEDSAMYFCASRGGTGILYEQYFGPGTRLTVT.

In its sample, this clone was seen a few times. The chain uses TRBV15 and TRBJ2-1, with TRBD2 matching over 11 bases. Germline V gene sequence: CDR1 LNHNV, CDR2 YYDKDF (reference sequence). The CDR3 length is 16 residues. The V and J ends lost 3 bases and 7 bases, in that order; junction bases with no gene match: 8. Here the CDR3 reads CATSRELAGVGNEQFF. CDR3 bases: TGTGCCACCAGCAGGGAACTAGCGGGAGTGGGTAATGAGCAGTTCTTC.

The chain recombines TRBV5-1 with TRBJ2-2; a possible D gene is TRBD2 (6 bases). V lost 6 bases and J lost 3, with 15 bases in between. The CDR3 length is 15 residues. Germline V gives CDR1 SGHRS, CDR2 YFSETQ. The CDR3 sequence is CASTVRDSYTGELFF. The DNA for the CDR3 is TGCGCCAGCACTGTGCGGGATTCATACACCGGGGAGCTGTTTTTT. The whole variable domain, remainder taken from reference TRBV5-1 and TRBJ2-2, is KAGVTQTPRYLIKTRGQQVTLSCSPISGHRSVSWYQQTPGQGLQFLFEYFSETQRNKGNFPGRFSGRQFSNSRSEMNVSTLELGDSALYLCASTVRDSYTGELFFGEGSRLTVL.

This chain joins TRBV11-2 and TRBJ1-6; the D gene is possibly TRBD1 (6 bases). The germline gives CDR1 SGHAT, CDR2 FQNNGV. Trimming took 7 bases from V and 10 from J, leaving 29 bases between them. The CDR3 consists of 18 residues. CDR3 bases: TGTGCCAGCACCGCTCGGGGGGGGCTGCGGCCTTTCGACTCACCCCTCCACTTT. It translates to CASTARGGLRPFDSPLHF.

The chain couples TRBV7-9 to TRBJ1-2; 8 nucleotides match TRBD1. Per germline, CDR1 SEHNR and CDR2 FQNEAQ (reference sequence). The CDR3 spans 16 residues. Unmatched junction bases numbered 14, after V lost 5 bases and J lost 6 bases. CDR3 amino acids: CASSPIPMTGVHGYTF. DNA of the CDR3: TGTGCCAGCAGCCCAATCCCCATGACAGGGGTGCATGGCTACACCTTC. The full variable domain, completed using reference TRBV7-9 and TRBJ1-2, is DTGVSQNPRHKITKRGQNVTFRCDPISEHNRLYWYRQTLGQGPEFLTYFQNEAQLEKSRLLSDRFSAERPKGSFSTLEIQRTEQGDSAMYLCASSPIPMTGVHGYTFGSGTRLTVV.

The chain uses TRBV9 and TRBJ2-4, with D tentatively TRBD1 (6 bases). Germline V gene lookup returns CDR1 SGDLS and CDR2 YYNGEE. Trimming took off 4 bases at V and 8 bases at J, with 19 bases between the two ends. The CDR3 consists of 15 residues. The CDR3 protein is CASSIAGQKEDIQYF. The CDR3 DNA follows: TGTGCCAGCAGCATTGCTGGACAGAAAGAAGACATTCAGTACTTC.

The chain links TRBV7-3 to TRBJ2-4, with 8 nucleotides matching TRBD1. The CDR3 totals 11 residues. Trimming removed 5 bases from V and 15 bases from J; junction bases left unmatched: 6. The germline gives CDR1 SGHTA, CDR2 FQGTGA. The DNA for the CDR3 is TGTGCCAGCAGCAGGGACAGGAAACTGTACTTC. Translated, it gives CASSRDRKLYF.

The rearrangement joins TRBV27 to TRBJ2-7; 10 bases match TRBD2. The CDR3 has 16 residues. The V segment lost 5 bases and the J segment 3 bases; nucleotides outside the gene matches: 10. Germline V lookup: CDR1 MNHEY, CDR2 SMNVEV (reference sequence). For the CDR3, the DNA is TGTGCCAGCAGTCCGGTAGCGGGGGGCCTTCTCTACGAGCAGTACTTC. Its protein is CASSPVAGGLLYEQYF.

V gene TRBV11-2 combines with J gene TRBJ1-3, with TRBD1 matching 8 bases. The CDR3 is 14 amino acids. Losses at the gene ends were 6 bases for V and 6 bases for J; bases not matched to a gene: 7. CDR1 is SGHAT and CDR2 is FQNNGV in the germline V gene. The CDR3, as DNA: TGTGCCAGCAGGCGAGGGACAGGCGAAAACACCATATATTTT. Translating gives CASRRGTGENTIYF.

The chain carries TRBV7-8 and TRBJ2-3, with 8 bases aligning to TRBD2. The CDR3 sequence is 15 residues long. J gave up 7 bases and V 5 bases, and 11 bases lay outside the gene matches. Germline assignment: CDR1 SGHVS and CDR2 FQNEAQ. The CDR3 nucleotides read TGTGCCAGCAGCGAGCATCGGACTAGCTTGAATACGCAGTATTTT. Encoded protein: CASSEHRTSLNTQYF.